Shown below are 25 T cell receptor beta chains from a single sample sequenced in a study of blood T cells in healthy people across ages. The second PCR ran about 6 to 12 cycles with a sample-barcoded 5' primer and J-beta primers. TCRdb re-derived calls from the 5' RACE reads in MiXCR, one entry per CDR3 protein. Of approximately 940,000 distinct CDR3 sequences detected, about 44% appear once; the ten largest clones hold 10% to 15%. Sequenced material: blood. The receptors were gathered from a man aged 25-45 years in good health.

The rearrangement joins TRBV7-6 to TRBJ2-1; D might be TRBD1 or TRBD2, each matching 5 bases. Germline CDR1 is SGHVS and CDR2 is FNYEAQ. The germline V and J ends were trimmed by 5 bases and 10 bases, with 18 bases remaining between them. This CDR3 has 14 amino acids. CDR3 sequence reads: CASSPRGGPLEQFF. Here the CDR3 DNA reads TGTGCCAGCAGCCCTCGGGGCGGGCCTTTGGAGCAGTTCTTC.

The rearrangement joins TRBV4-1 to TRBJ2-3; TRBD2 matches 8 bases. The CDR3 covers 17 residues. J lost 1 base, V lost 2 bases, and 8 bases had no gene match. In germline, CDR1 is MGHRA, CDR2 YSYEKL. The CDR3 spells CASSQLGARGGTDTQYF. In DNA form, the CDR3 reads TGCGCCAGCAGCCAACTAGGGGCGCGGGGGGGCACAGATACGCAGTATTTT.

The chain carries TRBV5-5 and TRBJ2-1; D is unclear. The CDR3 is made up of 15 amino acids. The germline V gene encodes CDR1 SGHKS and CDR2 YYEKEE (reference sequence). Deletions cut 3 bases from V and 0 bases from J, with 10 bases between. The CDR3 coding sequence is TGTGCCAGCAGCTCAGAACAGAGCTCCTACAATGAGCAGTTCTTC. It translates to CASSSEQSSYNEQFF.

The chain combines TRBV7-6 with TRBJ2-5; D not resolved. CDR3 length: 15 amino acids. V lost 5 bases to trimming and J lost 2 bases, with 15 bases between them. The V gene's germline CDR1 is SGHVS and CDR2 FNYEAQ. The CDR3 sequence is CASSAHGGFQETQYF. CDR3 nucleotides: TGTGCCAGCAGCGCCCATGGTGGATTTCAAGAGACCCAGTACTTC.

This rearrangement joins TRBV7-8 to TRBJ2-3; no definite D call. This CDR3 contains 12 residues. Germline CDR1 reads SGHVS; CDR2 reads FQNEAQ. V lost 5 bases and J 6 bases, leaving 9 bases between the germline ends. CDR3 DNA sequence: TGTGCCAGCAGCGCCCAACCGGATACGCAGTATTTT. This codes for CASSAQPDTQYF.

V gene TRBV7-9 combines with J gene TRBJ1-2; 8 bases match TRBD1. The CDR3 is 16 amino acids. The germline V gene encodes CDR1 SEHNR and CDR2 FQNEAQ (reference sequence). J gave up 6 bases and V 5 bases, and 14 bases lay outside the gene matches. This chain's CDR3 is CASSKNSDRGMNGYTF. The CDR3, as DNA: TGTGCCAGCAGCAAGAACTCCGACAGGGGAATGAATGGCTACACCTTC.

The table lists this clonotype with a few counts. J is TRBJ2-1 and V is TRBV10-3; 13 nucleotides align to TRBD2. Germline loops: CDR1 ENHRY, CDR2 SYGVKD. The CDR3 runs to 15 residues. Trimming removed 11 bases from V and 8 bases from J; junction bases left unmatched: 12. CDR3 nucleotides: TGTGCCGCCAGTTTGGGACTAGCGGGGACCGATGAGCAGTTCTTC. Its translation: CAASLGLAGTDEQFF.

This chain uses TRBV29-1 with TRBJ1-2; D is ambiguous. The CDR3 contains 14 residues. Per the germline V gene, CDR1 is SQVTM and CDR2 is ANQGSEA. The V end lost 4 bases, the J end lost 4 bases, and 16 bases lay between the germline ends. CDR3 DNA: TGCAGCGTTGTTCCCCGTGGAAGTATCTATGGCTACACCTTC. Protein product: CSVVPRGSIYGYTF.

The rearrangement uses TRBV27 and TRBJ2-1; 9 bases fit TRBD1. There are 15 residues in the CDR3. Germline loops: CDR1 MNHEY, CDR2 SMNVEV (reference sequence). J was trimmed by 3 bases and V by 4 bases; bases with no gene match: 4. CDR3 residues: CASSSDRGGYNEQFF. The CDR3 DNA reads as TGTGCCAGCAGTTCAGACAGGGGGGGCTACAATGAGCAGTTCTTC.

The chain has TRBV7-9 and TRBJ1-2; D is undetermined. Germline loops: CDR1 SEHNR, CDR2 FQNEAQ (reference sequence). V was pared by 3 bases and J by 6 bases, with 8 bases between. This CDR3 is 12 amino acids long. CDR3 loop: CASSFRRDGYTF. The CDR3 DNA follows: TGTGCCAGCAGCTTTCGACGGGATGGCTACACCTTC.

The J gene is TRBJ1-6, the V gene TRBV28; D gene unclear. Trimming took off 1 base at V and 5 bases at J, with 12 bases between the two ends. The CDR3 contains 16 residues. The germline V gene has CDR1 MDHEN and CDR2 SYDVKM. As DNA, the CDR3 is TGTGCCAGCAGTTTATCCACCGCGGGAAATAATTCACCCCTCCACTTT. It specifies CASSLSTAGNNSPLHF.

This rearrangement joins TRBV2 to TRBJ2-2; unclear D gene. The ends were cut back, 3 bases at V and 6 bases at J, with 8 bases in the middle. The CDR3 covers 13 residues. Germline CDR1 and CDR2: SNHLY and FYNNEI. The chain's CDR3 is CASSEDPSGELFF. CDR3 DNA: TGTGCCAGCAGTGAGGATCCCTCCGGGGAGCTGTTTTTT.

The V gene is TRBV12-3 or TRBV12-4, the J gene TRBJ2-1; 9 bases agree with TRBD2. The end of the DNA fits TRBJ2-7 better, so the J call may be wrong. CDR3 size: 15 residues. The CDR3 region has the DNA TGTGCCAGCAGTTCCGGCGGGGGGGACTACAATGAGCAGTACTTC. This gives the protein CASSSGGGDYNEQYF.

This chain links TRBV5-1 with TRBJ2-7; possible D gene TRBD2, 5 bases. The ends were cut back, 6 bases at V and 2 bases at J, with 15 bases in the middle. CDR1 and CDR2 from the germline V gene are SGHRS and YFSETQ. The CDR3 length is 14 residues. The CDR3 bases are TGCGCCAGCACCAACGGGGTTAGCACCTACGAGCAGTACTTC. Amino acids: CASTNGVSTYEQYF.

The chain links TRBV18 to TRBJ2-5; D is ambiguous. The germline V gene encodes CDR1 KGHSH and CDR2 LQKENI. The CDR3 loop spans 13 amino acids. Trimming stripped 4 bases from V and 1 base from J, with 7 bases between. The CDR3 bases are TGTGCCAGCTCACGGGCACCCCAAGAGACCCAGTACTTC. This sequence encodes CASSRAPQETQYF.

J is TRBJ2-3 and V is TRBV2, with TRBD1 matching 8 bases. The germline CDR1 and CDR2 sequences are SNHLY and FYNNEI. This CDR3 contains 15 residues. V shed 8 bases, J shed 4 bases, and the junction held 11 bases outside the gene matches. The CDR3 region is CASEVVQGVSDTQYF. The CDR3 DNA sequence: TGTGCCAGCGAGGTTGTACAGGGGGTCTCAGATACGCAGTATTTT. Full variable domain (missing parts from reference TRBV2 and TRBJ2-3): EPEVTQTPSHQVTQMGQEVILRCVPISNHLYFYWYRQILGQKVEFLVSFYNNEISEKSEIFDDQFSVERPDGSNFTLKIRSTKLEDSAMYFCASEVVQGVSDTQYFGPGTRLTVL.

This clonotype turned up a few times. The gene calls are TRBV5-5 and TRBJ2-7; tentative D call: TRBD2 (5 bases). The V end was cut by 1 base, the J end by 6 bases, with 11 bases between. The germline V gene encodes CDR1 SGHKS and CDR2 YYEKEE (reference sequence). The CDR3 contains 13 residues. The chain's CDR3 is CASSLYGVSEQYF. The CDR3 nucleotides are TGTGCCAGCAGCTTGTACGGGGTTAGCGAGCAGTACTTC.

This clonotype was recorded once. The V gene is TRBV6-5, the J gene TRBJ2-1, with TRBD2 matching over 14 bases. Germline V CDR1 and CDR2: MNHEY, SVGAGI. The CDR3 consists of 18 residues. Trimming at V came to 2 bases and at J to 5 bases, leaving 8 bases not matched to a gene. Here the CDR3 DNA reads TGTGCCAGCAGTTACGTGACTAGCGGGGGGGCTTCCGACAATGAGCAGTTCTTC. Translation: CASSYVTSGGASDNEQFF.

The chain links TRBV20-1 to TRBJ2-4, with D maybe TRBD2 (7 bases). Germline values: CDR1 DFQATT, CDR2 SNEGSKA (reference sequence). The CDR3 has 15 amino acids. V lost 5 bases and J lost 1, with 15 bases in between. This chain's CDR3 is CSAEGGAMAKNIQYF. CDR3 nucleotide sequence: TGCAGTGCTGAGGGGGGGGCGATGGCCAAAAACATTCAGTACTTC.

The gene calls are TRBV7-8 and TRBJ1-1; 9 bases are shared with TRBD1. The V and J ends lost 6 bases and 0 bases, in that order; junction bases with no gene match: 11. Germline CDR1 reads SGHVS; CDR2 reads FQNEAQ. The CDR3 length is 17 residues. The CDR3 nucleotides read TGTGCCAGCAGACTCGTACAGGGGGCCGTAATGAACACTGAAGCTTTCTTT. Its protein product is CASRLVQGAVMNTEAFF.

This chain uses TRBV6-1 with TRBJ2-3; maybe TRBD2 (5 bases). CDR3 length: 15 amino acids. Germline-derived CDR1 and CDR2 are MNHNS and SASEGT. V was pared by 7 bases and J by 2 bases, with 16 bases between. CDR3 DNA: TGTGCCAGCAATTATCTAGCTTACTCCACAGATACGCAGTATTTT. Amino acid sequence: CASNYLAYSTDTQYF.

This chain links TRBV28 with TRBJ1-5; 7 bases are shared with TRBD1. Germline V lookup: CDR1 MDHEN, CDR2 SYDVKM. CDR3 length equals 15 residues. J gave up 5 bases and V 5 bases, and 9 bases lay outside the gene matches. CDR3 sequence reads: CASSRLDRDYQPQHF. Written as DNA, the CDR3 is TGTGCCAGCAGTCGTCTAGACAGGGACTATCAGCCCCAGCATTTT.

This clonotype was observed a handful of times. The CDR3 DNA is TGTGCCACCAGTCAGACAGGGGAAGTGTCGGGCAATGAGCAGTTCTTC. Translating gives CATSQTGEVSGNEQFF. The V and J genes are TRBV24-1 and TRBJ2-1, with 8 bases fitting TRBD1. From germline, CDR1 is KGHDR and CDR2 SFDVKD. The CDR3 covers 16 residues. V shed 6 bases and J 6 bases; nucleotides not matched to a gene: 12.

The chain carries TRBV20-1 and TRBJ2-3; 10 nucleotides line up with TRBD2. The ends lost 3 bases at V and 2 bases at J; junction bases unmatched: 11. The CDR3 runs to 17 residues. Germline V lookup: CDR1 DFQATT, CDR2 SNEGSKA (reference sequence). The CDR3 is CSASHSELAGPTDTQYF. CDR3 nucleotides: TGCAGTGCTAGTCACTCCGAACTAGCGGGGCCCACAGATACGCAGTATTTT.

The rearrangement uses TRBV20-1 and TRBJ2-5, with D perhaps matching TRBD2 (6 bases). Looked up from germline, CDR1 is DFQATT and CDR2 is SNEGSKA (reference sequence). There are 14 residues in the CDR3. Trimming removed 5 bases at V and 11 bases at J, with 24 bases between. The CDR3 spells CSALAVQTYNEQYF. The CDR3 DNA reads as TGCAGTGCTTTAGCGGTTCAGACCTACAATGAGCAGTACTTC.